This TCR beta chain was documented in a study of post-analysis software for immune sequencing data. General study points: Batch-mates among the samples co-clustered strongly by F measure. Patients used a few TRBV segments, including TRBV5-6, TRBV5-1 and TRBV20-1, more often than controls.

Unique molecular identifiers tagged the TCR beta cDNA libraries. In TCRdb, the PCR reads were re-called with MiXCR into one record per CDR3 protein. The table has roughly 670,000 distinct CDR3 sequences, more than 50% seen once. As concerns this clonotype: Its target is unknown.

Germline CDR1 and CDR2: SGHRS and YFSETQ. V trimming: 3 bases; J trimming: 10 bases; junction bases outside the gene matches: 9. There are 15 residues in the CDR3. This sequence joins TRBV5-1 and TRBJ2-1; 11 positions match TRBD1. Sequenced sample: blood. This TCR came from a girl aged 2 to 9 with multiple sclerosis. Written as DNA, the CDR3 is TGCGCCAGCAGCTGGACGGGACAGGGGGGCGGAGAGCAGTTCTTC. It specifies CASSWTGQGGGEQFF.